These T cell receptor beta chains were read from a single sample in a study of blood T cell repertoires in COVID-19. Libraries were prepared by immunoSEQ multiplex PCR; TCRdb keeps only in-frame clonotypes and omits some of them. The table lists 60,000 or so clones, just under 80% of them singletons. Sequenced: peripheral blood. The receptor set was obtained from a human donor in a cohort sampled during active COVID-19. The CDR3 runs from the conserved cysteine through the conserved F or W. Each record gives: clone size, V gene, J gene, D gene, CDR3 protein, CDR3 DNA. A D gene is named only where the DNA matches it firmly. Rows give clone size only sometimes, using once, few, many, or a class for an expanded clone.

clone_size: -
v_call: TRBV12-3/TRBV12-4
j_call: TRBJ2-7
d_call: -
cdr3_aa: CASSSSHEQYF
cdr3_nt: TGTGCCAGCAGCTCGTCCCACGAGCAGTACTTC

clone_size: -
v_call: TRBV5-6
j_call: TRBJ2-2
d_call: TRBD2
cdr3_aa: CASSLDLRGGETGELFF
cdr3_nt: TGTGCCAGCAGCTTGGATTTGCGGGGGGGCGAGACCGGGGAGCTGTTTTTT

clone_size: -
v_call: TRBV3-1/TRBV3-2
j_call: TRBJ1-1
d_call: TRBD1
cdr3_aa: CASSHGTAVMNTEAFF
cdr3_nt: TGTGCCAGCAGCCATGGGACAGCTGTTATGAACACTGAAGCTTTCTTT

clone_size: -
v_call: TRBV5-8
j_call: TRBJ1-6
d_call: -
cdr3_aa: CASSVDGTSWGGMNSPLHF
cdr3_nt: TGTGCCAGCAGCGTAGATGGGACCTCCTGGGGGGGTATGAATTCACCCCTCCACTTT

clone_size: -
v_call: TRBV19
j_call: TRBJ2-1
d_call: -
cdr3_aa: CASNPAAGRPVNEQFF
cdr3_nt: TGTGCCAGTAACCCCGCGGCAGGGCGCCCTGTCAATGAGCAGTTCTTC

clone_size: -
v_call: TRBV7-3
j_call: TRBJ2-2
d_call: -
cdr3_aa: CASTTGSGELFF
cdr3_nt: TGTGCCAGCACCACAGGGTCCGGGGAGCTGTTTTTT

clone_size: once
v_call: TRBV3-1/TRBV3-2
j_call: TRBJ2-3
d_call: TRBD2
cdr3_aa: CASSQAGAKGGPDTQYF
cdr3_nt: TGTGCCAGCAGCCAGGCTGGAGCGAAGGGAGGGCCAGATACGCAGTATTTT

clone_size: -
v_call: TRBV6-5
j_call: TRBJ2-1
d_call: -
cdr3_aa: CASSYSSPSYNEQFF
cdr3_nt: TGTGCCAGCAGTTACTCGTCTCCCTCCTACAATGAGCAGTTCTTC

clone_size: -
v_call: TRBV30
j_call: TRBJ2-7
d_call: -
cdr3_aa: CAWGSLYEQYF
cdr3_nt: TGTGCCTGGGGATCTTTATACGAGCAGTACTTC

clone_size: -
v_call: TRBV2
j_call: TRBJ1-5
d_call: -
cdr3_aa: CASSVLQGSSGPQHF
cdr3_nt: TGTGCCAGCAGTGTCCTTCAGGGCTCTTCGGGGCCCCAGCATTTT

clone_size: -
v_call: TRBV4-3
j_call: TRBJ1-1
d_call: -
cdr3_aa: CASSQVSVNTEAFF
cdr3_nt: TGCGCCAGCAGCCAAGTATCAGTGAACACTGAAGCTTTCTTT

clone_size: -
v_call: TRBV11-3
j_call: TRBJ2-5
d_call: -
cdr3_aa: CASSLGLALGETQYF
cdr3_nt: TGTGCCAGCAGCTTAGGACTGGCGTTAGGAGAGACCCAGTACTTC

clone_size: -
v_call: TRBV5-4
j_call: TRBJ2-1
d_call: TRBD1
cdr3_aa: CASSLPETGINEQFF
cdr3_nt: TGTGCCAGCAGCTTGCCCGAGACAGGGATCAATGAGCAGTTCTTC

clone_size: few
v_call: TRBV3-1/TRBV3-2
j_call: TRBJ2-1
d_call: TRBD2
cdr3_aa: CASSRGAGFYNEQFF
cdr3_nt: TGTGCCAGCAGCCGGGGAGCGGGATTCTACAATGAGCAGTTCTTC

clone_size: -
v_call: TRBV15
j_call: TRBJ2-1
d_call: TRBD2
cdr3_aa: CATSNRLAGRNEQFF
cdr3_nt: TGTGCCACCAGCAACCGACTAGCGGGAAGGAATGAGCAGTTCTTC

clone_size: -
v_call: TRBV7-8
j_call: TRBJ1-6
d_call: TRBD1
cdr3_aa: CASSWDRVDSPLHF
cdr3_nt: TGTGCCAGCAGCTGGGACAGGGTTGATTCACCCCTCCACTTT

clone_size: -
v_call: TRBV27
j_call: TRBJ1-1
d_call: TRBD1
cdr3_aa: CASRLVRTGLAWNTEAFF
cdr3_nt: TGTGCCAGCAGACTCGTTCGGACAGGTCTGGCATGGAACACTGAAGCTTTCTTT